This passage covers 2 T cell receptor beta chains from one sample sequenced in a study of blood T cell repertoires in COVID-19. TCRdb's copy holds only in-frame clones and misses some; the assay was immunoSEQ multiplex PCR. This table holds some 130,000 clones, more than 60% found once. The sequencing sample was made of peripheral blood. Receptors were obtained from an older woman with acute or convalescent COVID-19.

This sequence joins TRBV9 and TRBJ1-4, with D maybe TRBD1 (5 bases). The V gene's germline CDR1 is SGDLS and CDR2 YYNGEE. The CDR3 has 13 amino acids. Trimming took off 2 bases at V and 4 bases at J, with 6 bases between the two ends. In DNA, the CDR3 is TGTGCCAGCAGCGTCGGGGGTAATGAAAAACTGTTTTTT. Amino acids: CASSVGGNEKLFF.

V gene TRBV7-8 combines with J gene TRBJ1-2, with TRBD1 matching over 7 bases. V lost 2 bases, J lost 6 bases, and 9 bases stayed unmatched. The CDR3 has 15 amino acids. Germline CDR1 and CDR2: SGHVS and FQNEAQ. For the CDR3, the DNA is TGTGCCAGCAGCTTAATACAGGCGACAGGGCATGGCTACACCTTC. Translation gives CASSLIQATGHGYTF.